The clone carrying this T cell receptor beta chain occurred many times. The use of a sample-barcoded 5' primer and a J-beta primer mix characterized a second PCR of about 7 to 12 cycles. TCRdb analysed the 5' RACE reads with MiXCR anew, one entry per CDR3 protein. The table records about 930,000 distinct CDR3 sequences, 25% to 30% of them present only once. The V gene's germline CDR1 is DFQATT and CDR2 SNEGSKA (reference sequence). The V segment lost 3 bases and the J segment 5 bases; nucleotides outside the gene matches: 7. The CDR3 has 15 residues. The sample originates from a study of blood T cells in healthy people across ages. The same data also contributed to another study, on T cells of mothers and their children. That report adds: From each mother came over 8 million TCR beta CDR3 reads, and from each child came approximately 2.8 million. In both related and unrelated pairs, TCR recombination output is shaped similarly by thymic selection.

The J gene is TRBJ2-5, the V gene TRBV20-1; 12 nucleotides line up with TRBD1. The sequenced material came from blood. The TCR comes from a woman between 35 and 50 years old in good health. The CDR3 nucleotides read TGCAGTGCTAGGGGACAGGGGGCTTCGTTTGAGACCCAGTACTTC. Translating it yields CSARGQGASFETQYF.